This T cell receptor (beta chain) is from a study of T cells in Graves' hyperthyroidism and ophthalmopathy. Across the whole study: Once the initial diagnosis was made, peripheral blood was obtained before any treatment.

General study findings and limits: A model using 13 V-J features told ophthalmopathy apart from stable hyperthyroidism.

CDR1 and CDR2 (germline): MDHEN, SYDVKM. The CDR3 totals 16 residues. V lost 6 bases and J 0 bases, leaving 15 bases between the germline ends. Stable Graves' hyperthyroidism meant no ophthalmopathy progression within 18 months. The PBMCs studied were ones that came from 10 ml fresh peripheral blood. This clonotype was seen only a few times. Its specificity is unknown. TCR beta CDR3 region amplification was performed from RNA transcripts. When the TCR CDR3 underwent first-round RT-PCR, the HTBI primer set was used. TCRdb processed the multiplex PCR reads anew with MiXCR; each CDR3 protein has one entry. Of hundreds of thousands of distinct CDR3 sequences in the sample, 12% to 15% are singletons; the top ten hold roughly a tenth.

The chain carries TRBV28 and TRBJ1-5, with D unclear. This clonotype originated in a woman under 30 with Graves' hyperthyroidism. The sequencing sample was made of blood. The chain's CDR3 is CASRRKTFYSNQPQHF. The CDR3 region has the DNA TGTGCCAGCAGACGTAAGACATTTTATAGCAATCAGCCCCAGCATTTT.